These 17 T cell receptor beta chains were all obtained from the same sample, sequenced in a study of Graves' ophthalmopathy and Graves' hyperthyroidism. The TCR beta CDR3 regions underwent amplification from RNA transcripts. A first-round RT-PCR used HTBI primers, followed by a second-round multiplex PCR. TCRdb ran MiXCR on the multiplex PCR reads and lists one entry per CDR3 protein. The sample gives hundreds of thousands of distinct CDR3 sequences, roughly 21% of which show up once; roughly 3% is in the top ten. Sequencing input: peripheral blood. All receptors come from a woman under 30 with stable Graves' hyperthyroidism.

This clonotype was found a few times. The chain recombines TRBV10-3 with TRBJ1-1; TRBD1 aligns across 8 bases. This CDR3 region has 14 residues. Germline loops: CDR1 ENHRY, CDR2 SYGVKD. The ends lost 7 bases at V and 0 bases at J; junction bases unmatched: 4. The CDR3: CAIKPGGVNTEAFF. CDR3 bases: TGTGCCATCAAACCAGGGGGCGTGAACACTGAAGCTTTCTTT.

J is TRBJ2-5 and V is TRBV7-2; 8 nucleotides match TRBD2. CDR3 size: 19 residues. Trimming took 1 base from V and 13 from J; bases not matched to a gene: 26. The germline CDR1 and CDR2 sequences are SGHTA and FQGNSA. CDR3 sequence: CASSLGRGEVGPWKETRYF. CDR3 sequence (DNA): TGTGCCAGCAGCTTAGGGCGGGGGGAGGTAGGGCCCTGGAAAGAGACGCGGTACTTC.

Remarks on this clonotype: This clone may be a read error of a much larger clone one base away. The chain combines TRBV12-3 or TRBV12-4 with TRBJ1-5; D call uncertain. The length of the CDR3 is 15 residues. The V and J ends lost 6 bases and 3 bases respectively, with 15 bases between them. The CDR3 DNA sequence: TGTGCCAGCAGCCCTGACTCCCTGAACAATCAGCCCCAGCATTTT. Translating gives CASSPDSLNNQPQHF.

This clonotype was observed a handful of times. The chain employs TRBV6-2 or TRBV6-3 and TRBJ2-2, with 8 bases that match TRBD1. This CDR3 spans 15 amino acids. V was pared by 6 bases and J by 5 bases, with 8 bases of the junction left unmatched. Germline CDR1 is MNHEY and CDR2 is SVGEGT. This chain's CDR3 is CASSRGQGWTGELFF. Here the CDR3 DNA reads TGTGCCAGCAGCCGAGGACAGGGTTGGACCGGGGAGCTGTTTTTT.

J is TRBJ1-1 and V is TRBV10-2; 7 bases align to TRBD1. This CDR3 spans 16 amino acids. Germline assignment: CDR1 WSHSY and CDR2 SAAADI. With 2 bases clipped from V and 1 base from J, the junction kept 7 bases outside the gene matches. Here the CDR3 reads CASSERTGTANTEAFF. The CDR3 coding sequence is TGCGCCAGCAGTGAGAGAACCGGGACAGCGAACACTGAAGCTTTCTTT.

This clonotype occurred many times. V and J are TRBV2 and TRBJ2-5; no definite D call. The germline CDR1 and CDR2 sequences are SNHLY and FYNNEI. The V end lost 3 bases, the J end lost 1 base, and 12 bases lay between the germline ends. The CDR3 is 15 residues long. CDR3: CASSEEIGTQETQYF. The CDR3, as DNA: TGTGCCAGCAGTGAGGAGATCGGCACCCAAGAGACCCAGTACTTC.

This clonotype appeared many times. The chain employs TRBV12-3 or TRBV12-4 and TRBJ1-5; D ambiguous. V shed 3 bases and J shed 1 base, with 7 bases lying between them. The CDR3 has 14 residues. This chain's CDR3 is CASSFSLSNQPQHF. The CDR3 bases are TGTGCCAGCAGTTTTTCCTTGAGCAATCAGCCCCAGCATTTT.

This clonotype was seen more than once but under ten times. The J gene is TRBJ2-5, the V gene TRBV6-1; 8 positions match TRBD2. The CDR3 runs 13 residues. Germline V CDR1 and CDR2: MNHNS, SASEGT. V was pared by 7 bases and J by 5 bases, with 6 bases of the junction left unmatched. Here the CDR3 DNA reads TGTGCCAGCATCCGGGGGGGCCAGGAGACCCAGTACTTC. Translated: CASIRGGQETQYF.

This clonotype was recorded at least ten times. The chain joins TRBV28 to TRBJ1-5, with 7 bases identical to TRBD1. V lost 6 bases and J lost 2; bases outside the gene matches: 4. This CDR3 region has 14 residues. CDR1 and CDR2 (germline): MDHEN, SYDVKM. CDR3 sequence: CASRNRGGNQPQHF. CDR3 in DNA: TGTGCCAGCAGGAACAGGGGTGGCAATCAGCCCCAGCATTTT.

This clonotype appeared a few times. The rearrangement uses TRBV19 and TRBJ1-2; D unclear. The CDR3 spans 13 residues. The V end was cut by 5 bases, the J end by 8 bases, with 15 bases between. CDR1 LNHDA and CDR2 SQIVND come from the germline V gene (reference sequence). CDR3 in DNA: TGTGCCAGTAGTCCAACAGAGCTTGGAGGCTACACCTTC. This sequence encodes CASSPTELGGYTF. Variable domain in full (rest from reference TRBV19 and TRBJ1-2): DGGITQSPKYLFRKEGQNVTLSCEQNLNHDAMYWYRQDPGQGLRLIYYSQIVNDFQKGDIAEGYSVSREKKESFPLTVTSAQKNPTAFYLCASSPTELGGYTFGSGTRLTVV.

This clonotype was detected many times. V is TRBV6-5 and J is TRBJ2-2; no clear D. Germline V lookup: CDR1 MNHEY, CDR2 SVGAGI. V lost 4 bases, J lost 7 bases, and 19 bases lay in between. The CDR3 totals 16 residues. The CDR3 sequence: CASSSPDAAMLGELFF. The DNA for the CDR3 is TGTGCCAGCAGTTCCCCCGACGCAGCAATGCTCGGGGAGCTGTTTTTT.

Points on this clonotype: This may be a read error, as it is one base from a much larger clone. V is TRBV5-6 and J is TRBJ2-5; D may be TRBD1 (7 bases). CDR3 length equals 12 residues. Germline assignment: CDR1 SGHDT and CDR2 YYEEEE. The CDR3 loop reads CASSQGGETKYF. In nucleotides, the CDR3 is TGTGCCAGCAGCCAGGGGGGAGAGACCAAGTACTTC.

This clonotype was detected ten times or more. The chain has TRBV28 and TRBJ1-2, with D hard to call. Germline V lookup: CDR1 MDHEN, CDR2 SYDVKM. The CDR3 is 15 amino acids. Trimming left V 3 bases short and J 5 bases short, with 16 bases between. CDR3 amino acids: CASSLGWSQLYGYTF. As DNA, the CDR3 is TGTGCCAGCAGTTTGGGGTGGTCGCAGCTATATGGCTACACCTTC.

This sequence joins TRBV2 and TRBJ2-7; TRBD2 agrees at 7 bases. Germline CDR1 SNHLY, CDR2 FYNNEI. This CDR3 region has 13 residues. V lost 8 bases to trimming and J lost 5 bases; unmatched junction nucleotides: 9. This CDR3 is CASFGEGRDEQYF. CDR3 in DNA: TGTGCCAGCTTTGGGGAGGGACGAGACGAGCAGTACTTC.

This clonotype has at least ten counts. The rearrangement links TRBV12-3 or TRBV12-4 to TRBJ1-1; D gene ambiguous. Trimming took 6 bases from V and 2 from J, leaving 16 bases between them. This CDR3 is 15 amino acids long. DNA for the CDR3: TGTGCCAGCAGCCTCCTCCTAGGACGTAACACTGAAGCTTTCTTT. This translates into CASSLLLGRNTEAFF.

The rearrangement joins TRBV4-1 to TRBJ1-5; no definite D call. This CDR3 spans 17 amino acids. V was clipped by 2 bases and J by 0 bases, with 14 bases between them. Per germline, CDR1 MGHRA and CDR2 YSYEKL. The CDR3 reads CASSQKYRGSSNQPQHF. The CDR3 DNA follows: TGCGCCAGCAGCCAAAAATATCGAGGCAGTAGCAATCAGCCCCAGCATTTT.

This clonotype was detected many times. The chain is built from TRBV10-3 and TRBJ2-7, with 12 bases lining up with TRBD2. Germline V lookup: CDR1 ENHRY, CDR2 SYGVKD. This CDR3 is built from 13 residues. V trimming: 8 bases; J trimming: 3 bases; junction bases outside the gene matches: 2. The chain's CDR3 is CAIRTSGNYEQYF. CDR3 sequence (DNA): TGTGCCATCCGGACTAGCGGGAACTACGAGCAGTACTTC.